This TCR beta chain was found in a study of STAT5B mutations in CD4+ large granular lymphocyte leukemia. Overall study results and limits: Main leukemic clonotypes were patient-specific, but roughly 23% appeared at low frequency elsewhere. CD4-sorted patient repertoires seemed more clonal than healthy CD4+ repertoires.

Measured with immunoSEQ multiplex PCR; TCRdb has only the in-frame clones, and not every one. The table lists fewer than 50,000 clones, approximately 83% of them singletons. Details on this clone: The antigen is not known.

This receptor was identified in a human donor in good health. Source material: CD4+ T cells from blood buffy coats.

For the CDR3, the DNA is TGTGCCAGCTCACCGTGGACTAGCGGGATAGGCGATGAGCAGTTCTTC. Translated: CASSPWTSGIGDEQFF. The rearrangement links TRBV18 to TRBJ2-1; 12 bases agree with TRBD2. This CDR3 has 16 residues. Trimming removed 3 bases from V and 8 bases from J; junction bases left unmatched: 8. The V gene's germline CDR1 is KGHSH and CDR2 LQKENI.